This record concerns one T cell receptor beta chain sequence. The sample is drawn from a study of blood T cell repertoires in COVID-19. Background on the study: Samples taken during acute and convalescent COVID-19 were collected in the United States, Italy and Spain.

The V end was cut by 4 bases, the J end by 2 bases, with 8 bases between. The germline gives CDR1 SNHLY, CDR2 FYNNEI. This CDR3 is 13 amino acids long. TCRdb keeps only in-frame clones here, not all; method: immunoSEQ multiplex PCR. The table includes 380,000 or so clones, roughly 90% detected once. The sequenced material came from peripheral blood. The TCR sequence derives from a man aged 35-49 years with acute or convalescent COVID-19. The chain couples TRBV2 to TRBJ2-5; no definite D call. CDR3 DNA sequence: TGTGCCAGCAGTGTAATACGGCAAGAGACCCAGTACTTC. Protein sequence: CASSVIRQETQYF.